This is a list of T cell receptor beta chains from one sample in a study of T cells in Graves' hyperthyroidism and ophthalmopathy. MiXCR, run by TCRdb on the multiplex PCR reads, gives a single entry per CDR3 protein. The table has about 570,000 distinct CDR3 sequences, roughly 46% seen once. Sequencing was done on a sample of peripheral blood or thyroid tissue (not recorded which). All receptors derive from an adult woman with Graves' disease, either hyperthyroidism or ophthalmopathy (not recorded which). Each CDR3 is given with its conserved first and last residue. The D gene is left open where the match is weak. Clone size, where shown, is once, few, many, or a class for clones that have expanded.

TRBV9	NA	TRBJ2-7	NA	TGTGCCAGCAGCGTAGCTGATGTGGGCAAGTACGAGCAGTACTTC	CASSVADVGKYEQYF
TRBV7-2	TRBD1	TRBJ1-5	NA	TGTGCCAGCAGCTTTTATCAGGGGGCTGTAAATCAGCCCCAGCATTTT	CASSFYQGAVNQPQHF
TRBV2	NA	TRBJ1-1	many	TGTGCCAGCAGTGCTGGAGTGAACACTGAAGCTTTCTTT	CASSAGVNTEAFF
TRBV2	NA	TRBJ2-6	NA	TGTGCCAGCTTGGGGGGCTACGTCCTGACTTTC	CASLGGYVLTF
TRBV19	NA	TRBJ1-1	many	TGTGCCAGTAGTACATCTGGGACATTCACTGAAGCTTTCTTT	CASSTSGTFTEAFF
TRBV12-3/TRBV12-4	NA	TRBJ2-1	NA	TGTGCCAGCAGTTCACCGGATGAGCAGTTCTTC	CASSSPDEQFF
TRBV29-1	NA	TRBJ1-2	many	TGCAGCGTTGCCGGGGGGGGTGGCTACACCTTC	CSVAGGGGYTF
TRBV2	NA	TRBJ1-1	NA	TGTGCCAGCAGTGAACGGATGAGGAGGGGGGAAGCTTTCTTT	CASSERMRRGEAFF
TRBV7-2	TRBD1	TRBJ2-5	NA	TGTGCCAGCAGCACCCGGACAGGGATGGAGACCCAGTACTTC	CASSTRTGMETQYF
TRBV2	NA	TRBJ1-4	NA	TGTGCCAGCAGGGCAGGACTTAATGAAAAACTGTTTTTT	CASRAGLNEKLFF
TRBV6-2/TRBV6-3	NA	TRBJ1-5	NA	TGTGCCACCAACCAAGACAGAATACTCAATCAGCCCCAGCATTTT	CATNQDRILNQPQHF
TRBV3-1	NA	TRBJ1-5	many	TGTGCCAGGGGGGGGCCCCAGCATTTT	CARGGPQHF
TRBV15	TRBD1	TRBJ2-2	many	TGTGCCACCAGCAGAGCCCGGGACAGGGGAAGAGGCGGGGAGCTGTTTTTT	CATSRARDRGRGGELFF
TRBV20-1	NA	TRBJ2-7	NA	TGCAGTGCTAGAGAGGGCGTTTCCTACGAGCAGTACTTC	CSAREGVSYEQYF
TRBV6-1	NA	TRBJ1-5	many	TGTGCCAGCAGTGAAGGAAGTGCGGGGAGCAATCAGCCCCAGCATTTT	CASSEGSAGSNQPQHF
TRBV19	NA	TRBJ1-1	NA	TGTGCCAGTAGTGCTCCAGGGAGCGGGTGGACTGAAGCTTTCTTT	CASSAPGSGWTEAFF
TRBV9	NA	TRBJ1-2	NA	TGTGCCAGCACCGACGGCAACTATGGCTACACCTTC	CASTDGNYGYTF
TRBV15	NA	TRBJ1-1	few	TGTGCCACCAGCAGAGATCCGGAGTCCGCTGAAGCTTTCTTT	CATSRDPESAEAFF
TRBV18	NA	TRBJ1-5	NA	TGTGCCAGCTCACCCGCAACCAGCAATCAGCCCCAGCATTTT	CASSPATSNQPQHF
TRBV28	NA	TRBJ1-6	many	TGTGCCAGCAGTGCGGGTCTCCCCCTCCACTTT	CASSAGLPLHF
TRBV20-1	TRBD2	TRBJ2-7	NA	TGCAGTGCTAGCGGGACTAGCGGGAGTCACGAGCAGTACTTC	CSASGTSGSHEQYF
TRBV7-6	NA	TRBJ1-5	NA	TGTGCCAGCAGCCCGGAGGTCGGAGAGACCCAGCATTTT	CASSPEVGETQHF
TRBV5-1	NA	TRBJ1-5	NA	TGCGCCAGCAGCTATGGGACAAGTAGCAATCAGCCCCAGCATTTT	CASSYGTSSNQPQHF
TRBV5-1	TRBD1	TRBJ2-2	NA	TGCGCCAGCAGCTCTCACAGGGGTACCGGGGAGCTGTTTTTT	CASSSHRGTGELFF
TRBV12-3/TRBV12-4	NA	TRBJ2-2	many	TGTGCCAGCAGTTTTTCTAGCTTACGAGGTACCGGGGAGCTGTTTTTT	CASSFSSLRGTGELFF
TRBV9	NA	TRBJ2-7	NA	TGCGCCAGCAGCTTCGGGGGCCCACGCGAGCAGTACTTC	CASSFGGPREQYF
TRBV28	TRBD1	TRBJ1-5	NA	TGTGCCAGCAGTCCGGGTGAGGGGGCTTTTAGCAATCAGCCCCAGCATTTT	CASSPGEGAFSNQPQHF
TRBV7-9	TRBD2	TRBJ2-3	NA	TGTGCCAGCATACAGACTAGCGGAGGCACAGATACGCAGTATTTT	CASIQTSGGTDTQYF
TRBV7-2	TRBD1	TRBJ2-7	many	TGTGCCAGCAGCTCAGCGGACAGGGGTTCTTACGAGCAGTACTTC	CASSSADRGSYEQYF
TRBV7-2	NA	TRBJ2-7	many	TGTGCCAGCAGCTTAGATGGGGCCGGTTCCTACGAGCAGTACTTC	CASSLDGAGSYEQYF
TRBV7-3	NA	TRBJ1-1	once	TGTGCCAGCAGCTTAGTTGGGACAGCTTTCTTT	CASSLVGTAFF
TRBV5-1	NA	TRBJ2-2	NA	TGCGCCAGCAGCTTGGAGTCAGGGCCTACCGGGGAGCTGTTTTTT	CASSLESGPTGELFF
TRBV20-1	TRBD1	TRBJ1-4	many	TGCAGTGCCAGAGGGGACAGGGTCGAAAAACTGTTTTTT	CSARGDRVEKLFF
TRBV12-3/TRBV12-4	TRBD1	TRBJ1-6	NA	TGTGCCAGCAGCTCTCGGACAGGGAATCAGCCCCTCCACTTT	CASSSRTGNQPLHF
TRBV5-1	NA	TRBJ1-5	NA	TGCGCCAGCTACGGGACACCCCAGCATTTT	CASYGTPQHF
TRBV15	NA	TRBJ1-5	many	TGTGCCACCAGCGGCGGACTTCTGTTGGGTAATCAGCCCCAGCATTTT	CATSGGLLLGNQPQHF
TRBV2	NA	TRBJ1-5	many	TGTGCCAGCAGTCAACGAGGTCAGCCCCAGCATTTT	CASSQRGQPQHF
TRBV7-8	TRBD2	TRBJ2-5	many	TGTGCCAGCAGCTTAAACCAACGAGCGGGAGCCCCCCGAGAGACCCAGTACTTC	CASSLNQRAGAPRETQYF
TRBV12-3/TRBV12-4	TRBD2	TRBJ2-5	few	TGTGCCAGCAGTCCGGGGACTAGCGGGAGAGGAGAGACCCAGTACTTC	CASSPGTSGRGETQYF
TRBV12-3/TRBV12-4	NA	TRBJ1-4	NA	TGTGCCAGCAGTGAAGGGTGGGGTGAAAAACTGTTTTTT	CASSEGWGEKLFF
TRBV25-1	NA	TRBJ1-2	NA	TGTGCCAGCAGTGAATTAAAACAGGGATATGGCTACACCTTC	CASSELKQGYGYTF
TRBV28	NA	TRBJ2-2	NA	TGTGCCGGTCCAGGAACCGGGGAGCTGTTTTTT	CAGPGTGELFF
TRBV20-1	TRBD1	TRBJ1-5	NA	TGCAGTGCTGGTAAACAGGGGGGTAGCAATCAGCCCCAGCATTTT	CSAGKQGGSNQPQHF
TRBV19	TRBD1	TRBJ2-2	once	TGTGCCAGTACGGACAGGGGCGGGGAGCTGTTTTTT	CASTDRGGELFF
TRBV6-5	TRBD2	TRBJ2-7	NA	TGTGCCAGCCCCGCCGCGGCCGAATGCCTTAGCGGGATCTATGAGCAGTACTTC	CASPAAAECLSGIYEQYF
TRBV7-9	NA	TRBJ1-5	NA	TGTGCCAGCAGCACAGGAGGACTGGGCGAGCATTTT	CASSTGGLGEHF
TRBV24-1	NA	TRBJ1-3	NA	TGTGCCACCAGTGGCCCCGGGACCATATATTTT	CATSGPGTIYF
TRBV6-5	TRBD1	TRBJ2-5	NA	TGTGCCAGCCAGAGGGACAGGGAAGAGACCCAGTACTTC	CASQRDREETQYF
TRBV4-1	TRBD2	TRBJ2-5	many	TGCGCCAGCAGCCCGCCTAGCGGGAGAGAGACCCAGTACTTC	CASSPPSGRETQYF
TRBV6-6	TRBD1	TRBJ1-6	few	TGTGCCAGCAGTTACTCGACAGGGGAGGCTAATTCACCCCTCCACTTT	CASSYSTGEANSPLHF
TRBV12-3/TRBV12-4	NA	TRBJ2-5	NA	TGTGCCAGCAGTTTGTTCAGGGGGGAAGAGACCCAGTACTTC	CASSLFRGEETQYF
TRBV7-9	NA	TRBJ1-2	NA	TGTGCCAGCAGCGACCACGGGACAAGTGGCTACACCTTC	CASSDHGTSGYTF
TRBV6-6	TRBD1	TRBJ1-5	NA	TGTGCCAGCAGTTACGGGACAGGGGACAGCAATCAGCCCCAGCATTTT	CASSYGTGDSNQPQHF
TRBV20-1	NA	TRBJ1-1	many	TGCAGTGCTGGGGGGGGGCGGAACACTGAAGCTTTCTTT	CSAGGGRNTEAFF
TRBV12-3/TRBV12-4	NA	TRBJ2-5	NA	TGTGCCAGCAGCCCTACCGGATTAGTCGGAGAGACCCAGTACTTC	CASSPTGLVGETQYF
TRBV6-6	TRBD1	TRBJ1-5	many	TGTGCCAGCAGTCCGGGACAGGGCTTCATGGGCCAGCCCCAGCATTTT	CASSPGQGFMGQPQHF
TRBV12-3/TRBV12-4	TRBD1	TRBJ1-1	NA	TGTGCCAGCAGTCAGGGACAGGGAGAAACTGAAGCTTTCTTT	CASSQGQGETEAFF